These T cell receptor beta chains were read from a single sample in a study of immune evolution from preneoplasia to lung adenocarcinoma. Clones were read by immunoSEQ multiplex PCR, and TCRdb kept only the in-frame ones, dropping some. The sample lists roughly 6,700 clones, around 75% occurring once. The sequencing input was FFPE invasive lung adenocarcinoma tissue. These receptors were taken from a person in their 60s with lung adenocarcinoma. Both conserved end residues are part of each CDR3.

V	CDR3
TRBV6-4	CASSVGDYNEQFF
TRBV9	CASSEGTDNTDTQYF
TRBV2	CASSGGQGNFGYTF
TRBV5-4	CASSQRQGIDTEAFF
TRBV28	CASSRLEATEQYF
TRBV19	CASSKQAGAHSYEQYF
TRBV10-2	CATRTSNTGELFF
TRBV6-6	CASSYPSGSNNEQFF
TRBV5-1	CASSLGTGAAIYDTF
TRBV7-8	CASSLQYGVSYEQYF
TRBV30	CAWSRAGAAKNIQYF
TRBV5-1	CASSLRGQRNTGELFF
TRBV5-6	CASSFGLAVTGELFF
TRBV7-9	CASSFTGDEQYF
TRBV5-1	CASSPLDRAHEQYF
TRBV28	CASPPQTGDDYGYTF
TRBV4-2	CASSQGEGAGEDTQYF
TRBV7-6	CASSLSPLHGGLEKLFF